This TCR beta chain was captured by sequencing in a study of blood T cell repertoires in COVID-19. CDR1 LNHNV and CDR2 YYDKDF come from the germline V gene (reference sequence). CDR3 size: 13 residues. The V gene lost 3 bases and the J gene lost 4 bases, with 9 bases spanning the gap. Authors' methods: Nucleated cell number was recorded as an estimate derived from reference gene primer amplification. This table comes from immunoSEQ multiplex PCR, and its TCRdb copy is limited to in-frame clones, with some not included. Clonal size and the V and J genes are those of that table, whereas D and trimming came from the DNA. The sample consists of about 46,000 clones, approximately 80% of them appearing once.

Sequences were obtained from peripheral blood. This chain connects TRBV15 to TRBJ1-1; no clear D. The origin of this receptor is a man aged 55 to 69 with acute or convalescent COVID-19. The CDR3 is CATSRGAGTEAFF. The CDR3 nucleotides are TGTGCCACCAGCAGGGGCGCGGGCACTGAAGCTTTCTTT. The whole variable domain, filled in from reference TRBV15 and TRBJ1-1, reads DAMVIQNPRYQVTQFGKPVTLSCSQTLNHNVMYWYQQKSSQAPKLLFHYYDKDFNNEADTPDNFQSRRPNTSFCFLDIRSPGLGDTAMYLCATSRGAGTEAFFGQGTRLTVV.